One and the same sample provided the 16 T cell receptor beta chains below, sequenced in a study of PD-L1 blockade in urothelial cancer. Repertoires were generated with immunoSEQ multiplex PCR, while TCRdb's copy carries only in-frame clones and drops some. In the table there are tens of thousands of clones, about 89% of which are singletons. This material consisted of PBMCs, taken around atezolizumab (anti-PD-L1) treatment. These receptors all stem from a man aged 60-69 years with urothelial cancer.

This chain connects TRBV29-1 to TRBJ2-7, with 10 bases identical to TRBD1. The CDR3 has 11 residues. Germline CDR1 reads SQVTM; CDR2 reads ANQGSEA. Trimming cost V 7 bases and J 6 bases; bases outside gene matches: 3. This CDR3 reads CSARTGGEQYF. The CDR3 DNA follows: TGCAGCGCCCGGACAGGGGGCGAGCAGTACTTC.

This chain links TRBV7-6 with TRBJ1-1; D is perhaps TRBD1 (5 bases). V lost 10 bases and J 0 bases, leaving 18 bases between the germline ends. CDR1 and CDR2 (germline): SGHVS, FNYEAQ. This CDR3 is 15 amino acids long. The CDR3 coding sequence is TGTGCCACAAAGGCGGGGGATATTTTGAACACTGAAGCTTTCTTT. It encodes CATKAGDILNTEAFF.

This rearrangement joins TRBV10-3 to TRBJ1-1; 8 bases fit TRBD1. The CDR3 loop spans 16 amino acids. The germline gives CDR1 ENHRY, CDR2 SYGVKD. The V gene end was trimmed by 3 bases and the J gene end by 4 bases; junction bases not matched to a gene: 10. CDR3 loop: CAISERGQGAGTEAFF. Here the CDR3 DNA reads TGTGCCATCAGTGAACGGGGTCAGGGGGCGGGCACTGAAGCTTTCTTT.

The chain has TRBV27 and TRBJ2-7; 11 bases fit TRBD2. CDR1 and CDR2 (germline): MNHEY, SMNVEV (reference sequence). CDR3 length: 15 residues. Unmatched junction bases numbered 7, after V lost 5 bases and J lost 4 bases. CDR3 sequence: CASSTLAGGKYEQYF. The CDR3 region has the DNA TGTGCCAGCAGTACATTAGCGGGAGGGAAGTACGAGCAGTACTTC.

The chain recombines TRBV5-1 with TRBJ1-4; possible D gene TRBD1, 5 bases. V lost 4 bases to trimming and J lost 5 bases, with 15 bases between them. CDR3 length equals 15 residues. Per germline, CDR1 SGHRS and CDR2 YFSETQ. The CDR3 loop reads CASSPGTGANEKLFF. CDR3 sequence (DNA): TGCGCCAGCAGCCCTGGTACAGGAGCGAATGAAAAACTGTTTTTT.

V gene TRBV1 combines with J gene TRBJ2-1; the table names TRBD1, a call not compared with the DNA. TRBV1 is assigned pseudogene status. The CDR3 covers 14 residues. This CDR3 is CTSRRTTGTNEQFF. Written as DNA, the CDR3 is TGCACCAGCAGGAGAACTACAGGGACCAATGAGCAGTTCTTC.

The chain carries TRBV5-1 and TRBJ2-1, with 9 nucleotides matching TRBD2. CDR3 size: 16 residues. CDR1 is SGHRS and CDR2 is YFSETQ in the germline V gene. The V gene end was trimmed by 0 bases and the J gene end by 6 bases; junction bases not matched to a gene: 7. As DNA, the CDR3 is TGCGCCAGCAGCTTGGATCCTAGCGGGAATCTCAATGAGCAGTTCTTC. It encodes CASSLDPSGNLNEQFF.

This clone was seen a few times. The genes are TRBV5-1 and TRBJ2-2; 11 bases are shared with TRBD1. This CDR3 has 14 residues. V lost 7 bases and J lost 7; bases outside the gene matches: 6. Germline-derived CDR1 and CDR2 are SGHRS and YFSETQ. The CDR3 coding sequence is TGCGCCAGCTCTCGGACAGGGGGCGGCGGGGAGCTGTTTTTT. Translated, it gives CASSRTGGGGELFF.

The chain links TRBV30 to TRBJ2-2; D remains unclear. The CDR3 sequence is 10 residues long. V was trimmed by 7 bases and J by 8 bases, leaving 8 bases between them. CDR1 and CDR2 (germline): GTSNPN, SVGIG (reference sequence). In DNA, the CDR3 is TGTGCCTCCTTTGTAGGGGAGCTGTTTTTT. Its protein product is CASFVGELFF.

The J gene is TRBJ1-1, the V gene TRBV6-5; 11 bases map to TRBD1. CDR3 length: 14 amino acids. Per germline, CDR1 MNHEY and CDR2 SVGAGI. Unmatched junction bases numbered 3, after V lost 4 bases and J lost 5 bases. In DNA form, the CDR3 reads TGTGCCAGCAGTTGGGACAGGGGGGGGACTGAAGCTTTCTTT. It encodes CASSWDRGGTEAFF.

The V gene is TRBV28, the J gene TRBJ2-2; no clear D gene. This CDR3 has 14 amino acids. V lost 6 bases, J lost 0 bases, and 8 bases lay in between. CDR1 is MDHEN and CDR2 is SYDVKM in the germline V gene. CDR3 amino acids: CASRRLTNTGELFF. In nucleotides, the CDR3 is TGTGCCAGCAGGCGGCTTACGAACACCGGGGAGCTGTTTTTT.

The rearrangement links TRBV5-1 to TRBJ2-3, with a possible D match to TRBD2 (6 bases). With 5 bases removed from V and 0 bases from J, the gap between germline ends came to 7 bases. The CDR3 covers 13 residues. Per germline, CDR1 SGHRS and CDR2 YFSETQ. The CDR3 protein is CASRAGSTDTQYF. Written as DNA, the CDR3 is TGCGCCAGCAGGGCGGGGAGCACAGATACGCAGTATTTT.

The chain has TRBV6-6 and TRBJ2-2, with 7 bases fitting TRBD1. The V gene end was trimmed by 5 bases and the J gene end by 0 bases; junction bases not matched to a gene: 6. The CDR3 covers 16 residues. The germline V gene encodes CDR1 MNHNY and CDR2 SVGAGI (reference sequence). CDR3 protein: CASSGVGQTNTGELFF. The CDR3 DNA sequence: TGTGCCAGCAGTGGGGTGGGACAGACGAACACCGGGGAGCTGTTTTTT.

The gene calls are TRBV6-5 and TRBJ2-2; 9 nucleotides agree with TRBD2. Germline CDR1 and CDR2: MNHEY and SVGAGI. The ends lost 0 bases at V and 7 bases at J; junction bases unmatched: 6. CDR3 length: 16 residues. The CDR3 loop is CASSYSASGDHGELFF. The CDR3 DNA reads as TGTGCCAGCAGTTACTCGGCTAGCGGGGATCACGGGGAGCTGTTTTTT.

The chain links TRBV5-6 to TRBJ1-1, with TRBD1 matching 7 bases. CDR3 length equals 13 residues. Trimming cost V 4 bases and J 6 bases; bases outside gene matches: 6. From germline, CDR1 is SGHDT and CDR2 YYEEEE. Written as DNA, the CDR3 is TGTGCCAGCAGCCCGGGACAGAGACCTGAAGCTTTCTTT. Encoded protein: CASSPGQRPEAFF.

This chain connects TRBV5-4 to TRBJ2-7; 8 bases map to TRBD2. J lost 3 bases, V lost 3 bases, and 8 bases had no gene match. Germline V gives CDR1 SGHNT, CDR2 YYREEE (reference sequence). This CDR3 comprises 15 residues. DNA for the CDR3: TGTGCCAGCAGCTATGAGGCGGGAGGCTACTACGAGCAGTACTTC. It specifies CASSYEAGGYYEQYF.